Following are 6 T cell receptor beta chains from one sample sequenced in a study of monozygotic twins with inflammatory bowel disease. TCRdb reprocessed the 5' RACE reads, with one entry per CDR3 protein and no DNA. This sample contains some 450,000 distinct CDR3 sequences. Sequenced: blood. The receptor source for this set is a human donor with ulcerative colitis or Crohn's disease, or a healthy co-twin of an affected twin (not recorded which).

The chain employs TRBV12-3 or TRBV12-4 and TRBJ2-1; the TCRdb D gene call, TRBD1, has no DNA to confirm it. There are 18 residues in the CDR3. The CDR3 here is CASSLNRGTGEVYNEQFF.

The CDR3 sequence: CASSELTGNIQYF. This chain connects TRBV6-1 to TRBJ2-4; absent DNA, TCRdb's TRBD1 call cannot be checked. The CDR3 runs 13 residues. Germline CDR1 reads MNHNS; CDR2 reads SASEGT.

The CDR3 is CATSTSEADTQYF. The chain combines TRBV15 with TRBJ2-3. This CDR3 has 13 residues. Germline-derived CDR1 and CDR2 are LNHNV and YYDKDF (reference sequence).

The chain links TRBV5-1 to TRBJ1-2. The CDR3 is 13 amino acids. CDR1 is SGHRS, CDR2 YFSETQ, per germline. CDR3: CASRGDGNYGYTF.

This sequence joins TRBV10-2 and TRBJ1-6; the TCRdb D gene call, TRBD1, has no DNA to confirm it. This CDR3 spans 16 amino acids. Germline V gene data show CDR1 as WSHSY and CDR2 as SAAADI. The CDR3 loop is CASSYQGQINNSPLHF.

The rearrangement links TRBV7-9 to TRBJ2-6. The CDR3 spans 15 residues. Germline-derived CDR1 and CDR2 are SEHNR and FQNEAQ (reference sequence). CDR3 residues: CASSPRDSGANVLTF. Using reference TRBV7-9 and TRBJ2-6 for the parts outside the CDR3, the full variable domain is DTGVSQNPRHKITKRGQNVTFRCDPISEHNRLYWYRQTLGQGPEFLTYFQNEAQLEKSRLLSDRFSAERPKGSFSTLEIQRTEQGDSAMYLCASSPRDSGANVLTFGAGSRLTVL.